What follows are 24 T cell receptor beta chains derived from one specimen sequenced in a study of molecular identifiers for immune sequencing clone quantification (dated by TCRdb to between 2017 and 2018). Library preparation used PCR. The reads were generated on an Illumina HiSeq 4000. TCRdb handled the public reads itself, with Q25 trimming in fastp and clone calling in MiXCR, and kept productive beta chains. Entries that share a CDR3 protein sequence are merged under the most common genes and DNA. This sample is represented by about 510,000 distinct CDR3 sequences; about a fifth of them were singletons. The ten largest clonotypes hold about 0.8% of the sample. Sequenced material: naive CD8+ T cells from blood, with Jurkat cell RNA spiked in. This sample's cell subset or site label indicates: FACS-sorted CD8+CD4-CCR7+CD45RA+ naive T cells. The receptors were sampled from a human donor in good health. Some libraries in this study had Jurkat cell RNA spiked in.

The rearrangement joins TRBV27 to TRBJ2-7, with D unresolved. Germline values: CDR1 MNHEY, CDR2 SMNVEV (reference sequence). The V gene lost 5 bases and the J gene lost 4 bases, with 15 bases spanning the gap. This CDR3 region has 14 residues. As DNA, the CDR3 is TGTGCCAGCAGTCAACAAGACAAACCTTACGAGCAGTACTTC. This translates into CASSQQDKPYEQYF.

This clonotype was counted a few times. The gene calls are TRBV7-6 and TRBJ2-5; D perhaps matches TRBD1 (7 bases). V lost 2 bases and J lost 3, with 10 bases in between. The CDR3 has 14 residues. Germline V gives CDR1 SGHVS, CDR2 FNYEAQ. The CDR3 loop reads CASSLQGGKETQYF. In DNA form, the CDR3 reads TGTGCCAGCAGCTTACAGGGGGGAAAAGAGACCCAGTACTTC. The variable domain in full, with the rest retrieved from reference TRBV7-6 and TRBJ2-5, is GAGVSQSPRYKVTKRGQDVALRCDPISGHVSLYWYRQALGQGPEFLTYFNYEAQQDKSGLPNDRFSAERPEGSISTLTIQRTEQRDSAMYRCASSLQGGKETQYFGPGTRLLVL.

There are many counts of this clonotype. The V and J genes are TRBV5-6 and TRBJ2-3, with a tentative D call TRBD2 (5 bases). CDR1 and CDR2 from the germline V gene are SGHDT and YYEEEE. V was clipped by 0 bases and J by 2 bases, with 10 bases between them. CDR3 size: 15 residues. The CDR3 region has the DNA TGTGCCAGCAGCTTGGGGGTCGGACTCACAGATACGCAGTATTTT. Its translation: CASSLGVGLTDTQYF.

This clonotype was detected a few times. The rearrangement joins TRBV13 to TRBJ1-1; D not certain. The V end lost 2 bases, the J end lost 1 base, and 5 bases lay between the germline ends. Germline V gene data show CDR1 as PRHDT and CDR2 as FYEKMQ (reference sequence). CDR3 size: 13 residues. DNA of the CDR3: TGTGCCAGCAGCTTAACTAAGAACACTGAAGCTTTCTTT. This codes for CASSLTKNTEAFF. Drawing the rest from reference TRBV13 and TRBJ1-1, the complete variable domain is AAGVIQSPRHLIKEKRETATLKCYPIPRHDTVYWYQQGPGQDPQFLISFYEKMQSDKGSIPDRFSAQQFSDYHSELNMSSLELGDSALYFCASSLTKNTEAFFGQGTRLTVV.

The genes are TRBV13 and TRBJ1-1; D unresolved. The germline gives CDR1 PRHDT, CDR2 FYEKMQ (reference sequence). The CDR3 covers 14 residues. Trimming cost V 3 bases and J 4 bases, with 12 bases left between them. CDR3 coding DNA: TGTGCCAGCAGCTTCCGGGAGTCAGGCACTGAAGCTTTCTTT. This gives the protein CASSFRESGTEAFF.

This clonotype has more than one count but fewer than ten. The chain has TRBV7-9 and TRBJ2-1; 8 bases line up with TRBD1. The CDR3 contains 14 residues. CDR1 SEHNR and CDR2 FQNEAQ come from the germline V gene (reference sequence). The V gene end was trimmed by 5 bases and the J gene end by 7 bases; junction bases not matched to a gene: 7. This chain's CDR3 is CASSHQTGANEQFF. The DNA for the CDR3 is TGTGCCAGCAGCCACCAGACAGGGGCAAATGAGCAGTTCTTC.

This clonotype was picked up many times. The chain employs TRBV29-1 and TRBJ2-5; weak D call: TRBD2 (5 bases). Deletions cut 3 bases from V and 4 bases from J, with 27 bases between. Germline V lookup: CDR1 SQVTM, CDR2 ANQGSEA. This CDR3 comprises 18 residues. For the CDR3, the DNA is TGCAGCGTTGATACCCCGAGAGGGAGCGCTAACCTTGGAGAGACCCAGTACTTC. Translating gives CSVDTPRGSANLGETQYF.

This clonotype was observed at least ten times. This rearrangement joins TRBV6-5 to TRBJ1-1; 7 bases are shared with TRBD1. This CDR3 spans 16 amino acids. The ends lost 4 bases at V and 0 bases at J; junction bases unmatched: 8. From germline, CDR1 is MNHEY and CDR2 SVGAGI. The CDR3 DNA is TGTGCCAGCAGTTCCTTGGGACAGACCTTGAACACTGAAGCTTTCTTT. Protein: CASSSLGQTLNTEAFF.

This clonotype showed up many times. V is TRBV20-1 and J is TRBJ1-1; D unresolved. The V and J ends lost 6 bases and 4 bases respectively, with 18 bases between them. Per the germline V gene, CDR1 is DFQATT and CDR2 is SNEGSKA (reference sequence). CDR3 length: 14 amino acids. The CDR3 spells CSAPSPYVGTEAFF. The CDR3 DNA reads as TGCAGTGCACCTTCCCCGTATGTAGGCACTGAAGCTTTCTTT.

This clonotype was seen many times. The chain links TRBV6-5 to TRBJ2-1; 7 positions match TRBD1. From germline, CDR1 is MNHEY and CDR2 SVGAGI. V shed 0 bases, J shed 3 bases, and the junction held 8 bases outside the gene matches. CDR3 length: 17 amino acids. The CDR3 region has the DNA TGTGCCAGCAGTTACTCGCCGGGGACAGCCGTCTACAATGAGCAGTTCTTC. It encodes CASSYSPGTAVYNEQFF.

The chain joins TRBV12-3 or TRBV12-4 to TRBJ2-1; 9 bases line up with TRBD2. The CDR3 runs to 15 residues. The J segment lost 5 bases and the V segment lost 6 bases, leaving 8 bases of the junction unmatched. CDR3 DNA sequence: TGTGCCAGCAGCTTTAGCGGGAGCTTCGACAATGAGCAGTTCTTC. Translating gives CASSFSGSFDNEQFF.

Only a few counts were recorded for this clonotype. The chain uses TRBV5-6 and TRBJ1-1, with 11 bases fitting TRBD1. This CDR3 has 17 residues. Germline trimming cut 3 bases from V and 4 bases from J; bases unmatched to any gene: 11. Germline assignment: CDR1 SGHDT and CDR2 YYEEEE. DNA for the CDR3: TGTGCCAGCAGCTGGGGGACAGGGGGTAATTTGGGCACTGAAGCTTTCTTT. As protein: CASSWGTGGNLGTEAFF.

CDR3 sequence: CASSWGLAGELFF. CDR3 DNA sequence: TGTGCCAGCAGCTGGGGACTAGCCGGGGAGCTGTTTTTT. The rearrangement uses TRBV13 and TRBJ2-2; 8 bases are shared with TRBD2. V lost 4 bases, J lost 6 bases, and 1 base stayed unmatched. This CDR3 region has 13 residues. Germline CDR1 PRHDT, CDR2 FYEKMQ (reference sequence). Combining the CDR3 with reference TRBV13 and TRBJ2-2 gives the whole variable domain AAGVIQSPRHLIKEKRETATLKCYPIPRHDTVYWYQQGPGQDPQFLISFYEKMQSDKGSIPDRFSAQQFSDYHSELNMSSLELGDSALYFCASSWGLAGELFFGEGSRLTVL.

V usage is TRBV6-2 or TRBV6-3 and J usage is TRBJ2-1, with 12 bases that match TRBD2. The CDR3 is made up of 17 amino acids. V lost 2 bases to trimming and J lost 0 bases; unmatched junction nucleotides: 2. CDR1 and CDR2 (germline): MNHEY, SVGEGT. The CDR3 DNA is TGTGCCAGCAGTTACCTGGGACTAGCGGGCTCCTACAATGAGCAGTTCTTC. Translating it yields CASSYLGLAGSYNEQFF.

This clonotype was seen repeatedly, ten times or more. V usage is TRBV11-2 and J usage is TRBJ2-3; 8 bases are shared with TRBD2. Germline V lookup: CDR1 SGHAT, CDR2 FQNNGV. V shed 5 bases, J shed 5 bases, and the junction held 12 bases outside the gene matches. The CDR3 is 16 residues long. This CDR3 is CASSPTDSGIEDTQYF. Here the CDR3 DNA reads TGTGCCAGCAGCCCAACAGATAGCGGGATTGAAGATACGCAGTATTTT.

The chain combines TRBV27 with TRBJ1-4; maybe TRBD1 (6 bases). Trimming left V 2 bases short and J 7 bases short, with 17 bases between. Germline CDR1 MNHEY, CDR2 SMNVEV (reference sequence). The CDR3 totals 16 residues. CDR3 amino acids: CASSLPLPQGTEKLFF. CDR3 coding DNA: TGTGCCAGCAGTTTACCATTGCCACAGGGAACTGAAAAACTGTTTTTT.

This clonotype has a handful of counts. The chain carries TRBV20-1 and TRBJ2-3; 8 bases fit TRBD1. The trim removed 7 bases at V and 0 bases at J, leaving 6 bases unmatched. CDR3 size: 14 residues. Germline CDR1 is DFQATT and CDR2 is SNEGSKA (reference sequence). The DNA for the CDR3 is TGCAGTGTATGGACAGGGACTAGCACAGATACGCAGTATTTT. This codes for CSVWTGTSTDTQYF.

This clonotype was observed many times. The chain is built from TRBV2 and TRBJ1-5, with D hard to call. CDR3 size: 13 residues. Germline V gives CDR1 SNHLY, CDR2 FYNNEI. V lost 6 bases and J lost 4, with 10 bases in between. CDR3 protein: CASRKWANQPQHF. CDR3 nucleotides: TGTGCCAGCAGGAAATGGGCTAATCAGCCCCAGCATTTT.

Only a few counts were recorded for this clonotype. The chain recombines TRBV4-3 with TRBJ2-7, with D unclear. Looked up from germline, CDR1 is LGHNA and CDR2 is YSLEER. The V end was cut by 3 bases, the J end by 1 base, with 10 bases between. The CDR3 totals 14 residues. In DNA, the CDR3 is TGCGCCAGCAGCCAGGAGTGGGGTTCCTACGAGCAGTACTTC. Its translation: CASSQEWGSYEQYF.

This clonotype has at least ten counts. This chain joins TRBV7-2 and TRBJ2-7; D perhaps matches TRBD2 (5 bases). Germline V gene data show CDR1 as SGHTA and CDR2 as FQGNSA. The CDR3 loop spans 13 amino acids. Trimming removed 5 bases from V and 4 bases from J, with 12 bases in between. Here the CDR3 reads CASSAWTGYEQYF. The CDR3 DNA follows: TGTGCCAGCAGCGCATGGACTGGGTACGAGCAGTACTTC.

Points on this clonotype: One end of the junction fails to match germline, which may point to a read error. V and J are TRBV10-3 and TRBJ2-2; 11 nucleotides agree with TRBD1. The CDR3 length is 15 residues. Germline lookup yields CDR1 ENHRY and CDR2 SYGVKD. Written as DNA, the CDR3 is TGTGCCATCAGCGGCGGACAGGGGGCAATCGGGGAGCTGCTTTTT. Translation gives CAISGGQGAIGELLF.

This clonotype was seen a handful of times. The rearrangement uses TRBV7-9 and TRBJ2-7; 11 nucleotides agree with TRBD2. From germline, CDR1 is SEHNR and CDR2 FQNEAQ (reference sequence). The CDR3 has 20 residues. V trimming: 4 bases; J trimming: 4 bases; junction bases outside the gene matches: 21. In DNA form, the CDR3 reads TGTGCCAGCAGCTCTAGTCCCGGGGCCCTAGCGGGGGGACTAGGGTACGAGCAGTACTTC. This translates into CASSSSPGALAGGLGYEQYF.

For this clonotype: This likely comes from a read error, as the CDR3 has no conserved phenylalanine or tryptophan at its end. This sequence joins TRBV5-6 and TRBJ2-7, with D possibly called TRBD1 or TRBD2 (6 bases each). V was shortened by 3 bases and J by 4 bases, with 14 bases between the two germline ends. This CDR3 spans 14 amino acids. CDR1 is SGHDT, CDR2 YYEEEE, per germline. The CDR3 bases are TGTGCCAGCAGCTGGGGGGCGGGTCCGTACGAGCAGTACTCC. As protein: CASSWGAGPYEQYS.

The rearrangement joins TRBV13 to TRBJ2-1; D is ambiguous. The V gene lost 0 bases and the J gene lost 6 bases, with 9 bases spanning the gap. The CDR3 sequence is 14 residues long. Per the germline V gene, CDR1 is PRHDT and CDR2 is FYEKMQ (reference sequence). CDR3 sequence: CASSLGQVFNEQFF. The DNA of the CDR3 is TGTGCCAGCAGCTTAGGCCAGGTTTTCAATGAGCAGTTCTTC.